This T cell receptor beta chain was obtained from a study of T cell repertoires in cytomegalovirus infection. The wider study: Recently identified HLA-C-restricted CMV epitopes were among the peptides used.

Whole-study findings and limits: Clonotype analysis showed dominance of the ex vivo response by HLA-C-restricted CMV-specific TCR beta clonotypes. Individuals carrying CMV plus the relevant HLA were identified by cumulative frequency of public TCR beta families.

TCRdb recomputed calls from the reads with MiXCR, one row per CDR3 protein. The repertoire includes about a million distinct CDR3 sequences, 30% to 40% of them detected once, and roughly an eighth sits in the top ten. This clonotype was counted at least ten times. Its target is not known. Sequences were derived from cultured CD8+ T cells from PBMCs, sampled from culture after CMV antigen stimulation. The source is a human donor in good health (CMV status not recorded). Some clones in this sample may be carry-over from other donors' samples.

The CDR3 sequence: CASSVDDGEVYNEQFF. For the CDR3, the DNA is TGTGCCAGCAGTGTAGATGATGGGGAGGTCTACAATGAGCAGTTCTTC. The chain has TRBV6-1 and TRBJ2-1, with D tentatively TRBD2 (6 bases). There are 16 residues in the CDR3. Germline values: CDR1 MNHNS, CDR2 SASEGT. The V end was cut by 4 bases, the J end by 3 bases, with 16 bases between.